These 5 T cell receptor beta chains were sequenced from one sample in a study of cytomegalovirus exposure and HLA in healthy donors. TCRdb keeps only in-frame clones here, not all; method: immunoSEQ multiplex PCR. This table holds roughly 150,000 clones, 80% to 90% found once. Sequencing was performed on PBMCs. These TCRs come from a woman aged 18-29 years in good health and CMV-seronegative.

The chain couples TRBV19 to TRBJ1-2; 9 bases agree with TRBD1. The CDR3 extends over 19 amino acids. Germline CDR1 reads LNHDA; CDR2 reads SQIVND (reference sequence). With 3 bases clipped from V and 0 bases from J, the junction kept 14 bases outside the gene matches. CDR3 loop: CASSIRGSGTGLANYGYTF. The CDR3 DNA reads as TGTGCCAGTAGTATCAGAGGCTCCGGGACAGGGCTAGCTAACTATGGCTACACCTTC.

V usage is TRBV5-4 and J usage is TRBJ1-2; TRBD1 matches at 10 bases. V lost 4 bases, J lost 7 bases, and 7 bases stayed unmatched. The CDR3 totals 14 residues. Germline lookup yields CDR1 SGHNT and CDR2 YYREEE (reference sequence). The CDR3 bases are TGTGCCAGCAGCATCGTGGACAGGGGGACTGGCTACACCTTC. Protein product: CASSIVDRGTGYTF.

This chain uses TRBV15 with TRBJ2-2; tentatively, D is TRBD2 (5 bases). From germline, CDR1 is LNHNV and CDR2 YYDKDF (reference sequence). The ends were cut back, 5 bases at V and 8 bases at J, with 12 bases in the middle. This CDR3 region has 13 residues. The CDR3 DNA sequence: TGTGCCACCAGCTTGGGGAGTCTTGGGGAGCTGTTTTTT. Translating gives CATSLGSLGELFF.

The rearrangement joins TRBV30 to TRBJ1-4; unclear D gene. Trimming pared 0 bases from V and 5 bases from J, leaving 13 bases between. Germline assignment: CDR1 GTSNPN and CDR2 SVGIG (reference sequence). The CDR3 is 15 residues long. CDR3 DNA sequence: TGTGCCTGGAGTGTAACGGCAGGTCCCAATGAAAAACTGTTTTTT. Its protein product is CAWSVTAGPNEKLFF.

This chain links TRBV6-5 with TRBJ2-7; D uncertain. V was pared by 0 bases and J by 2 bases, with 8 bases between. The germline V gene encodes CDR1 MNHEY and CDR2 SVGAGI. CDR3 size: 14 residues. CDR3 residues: CASSYSGRAYEQYF. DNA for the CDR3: TGTGCCAGCAGTTACTCGGGCCGCGCCTACGAGCAGTACTTC.